Listed here are 12 T cell receptor beta chains from one sample, sequenced in a study of T cells and Merkel cell carcinoma outcomes. Sequencing was performed with immunoSEQ multiplex PCR; in TCRdb, only in-frame clones are kept and a portion is missing. The sample has about 1,500 clones, approximately 85% seen once. The sequencing sample was made of tumor tissue from Merkel cell carcinoma. Receptor source: a human donor with Merkel cell carcinoma.

The chain recombines TRBV7-3 with TRBJ2-3, with D unclear. CDR3 length equals 13 residues. V was pared by 0 bases and J by 6 bases, with 7 bases between. The V gene's germline CDR1 is SGHTA and CDR2 FQGTGA. CDR3 in amino acids: CASSLTFWDTQYF. CDR3 DNA sequence: TGTGCCAGCAGCTTAACGTTTTGGGATACGCAGTATTTT.

The chain is built from TRBV5-6 and TRBJ1-1; a weak D match, TRBD1 (5 bases). The germline V gene encodes CDR1 SGHDT and CDR2 YYEEEE. This CDR3 region has 15 residues. Trimming took 4 bases from V and 3 from J, leaving 16 bases between them. The CDR3 nucleotides read TGTGCCAGCAGCAAGACCGGGACCCTGGACACTGAAGCTTTCTTT. Translation gives CASSKTGTLDTEAFF.

The rearrangement links TRBV5-4 to TRBJ2-7, with 7 positions matching TRBD1. The trim removed 7 bases at V and 3 bases at J, leaving 7 bases unmatched. This CDR3 region has 13 residues. The germline CDR1 and CDR2 sequences are SGHNT and YYREEE (reference sequence). The DNA for the CDR3 is TGTGCCAGCGGTGGACAGGCGGACTACGAGCAGTACTTC. Translating gives CASGGQADYEQYF.

This chain uses TRBV5-1 with TRBJ2-7, with TRBD1 identical over 7 bases. CDR3 length equals 15 residues. Per germline, CDR1 SGHRS and CDR2 YFSETQ. The V gene end was trimmed by 5 bases and the J gene end by 0 bases; junction bases not matched to a gene: 8. The CDR3 DNA sequence: TGCGCCAGCAGGCTCGGACAGGCATCCTCCTACGAGCAGTACTTC. Its protein is CASRLGQASSYEQYF.

This clone was counted only a few times. The V gene is TRBV29-1, the J gene TRBJ2-2; the match to TRBD2 covers 8 bases. Germline CDR1 and CDR2: SQVTM and ANQGSEA. The CDR3 is 14 residues long. V dropped 3 bases and J dropped 4; count of bases not matched to a gene: 4. CDR3 coding DNA: TGCAGCGTTGACAGCGGGAGCACCACCGGGGAGCTGTTTTTT. This encodes CSVDSGSTTGELFF.

The rearrangement uses TRBV7-2 and TRBJ1-5, with unresolved D. The CDR3 sequence is 12 residues long. Looked up from germline, CDR1 is SGHTA and CDR2 is FQGNSA. Trimming pared 5 bases from V and 4 bases from J, leaving 6 bases between. As DNA, the CDR3 is TGTGCCAGCAGCCCCGGTAATCAGCCCCAGCATTTT. Its protein is CASSPGNQPQHF. Full variable domain (remainder filled in from reference TRBV7-2 and TRBJ1-5): GAGVSQSPSNKVTEKGKDVELRCDPISGHTALYWYRQSLGQGLEFLIYFQGNSAPDKSGLPSDRFSAERTGGSVSTLTIQRTQQEDSAVYLCASSPGNQPQHFGDGTRLSIL.

The chain joins TRBV5-7 to TRBJ1-1; 10 positions match TRBD1. TRBV5-7 is noted as an ORF with a role that remains uncertain. The CDR3 runs 13 residues. V trimming: 4 bases; J trimming: 3 bases; junction bases outside the gene matches: 0. The CDR3 nucleotides read TGTGCCAGCAGCGGGACAGGGGACACTGAAGCTTTCTTT. It codes for CASSGTGDTEAFF.

This clone was seen once. The chain couples TRBV30 to TRBJ2-2; 7 bases are a match to TRBD1. The germline gives CDR1 GTSNPN, CDR2 SVGIG (reference sequence). V was clipped by 0 bases and J by 7 bases; unmatched bases: 8. The CDR3 consists of 15 residues. The CDR3 bases are TGTGCCTGGAGTGTACCGGACAGGAGGAACGGGGAGCTGTTTTTT. Translated, it gives CAWSVPDRRNGELFF.

This clone was observed a single time. The chain employs TRBV5-6 and TRBJ1-1, with 8 bases aligning to TRBD1. Germline CDR1 is SGHDT and CDR2 is YYEEEE. The CDR3 consists of 17 residues. V was pared by 3 bases and J by 0 bases, with 10 bases of the junction left unmatched. The CDR3 sequence is CASSSPLDRAMNTEAFF. CDR3 nucleotide sequence: TGTGCCAGCAGCTCGCCCTTGGACAGGGCCATGAACACTGAAGCTTTCTTT.

The chain carries TRBV11-3 and TRBJ2-3, with D possibly being TRBD2 (7 bases). Germline V gene sequence: CDR1 SGHNT, CDR2 YENEEA. The CDR3 has 15 residues. The V end lost 1 base, the J end lost 3 bases, and 11 bases lay between the germline ends. CDR3 coding DNA: TGTGCCAGCAGCTTAGTCGGGGGGCGAACAGATACGCAGTATTTT. Its protein is CASSLVGGRTDTQYF.

The rearrangement joins TRBV28 to TRBJ1-5; TRBD1 might be the D (5 bases). With 3 bases removed from V and 6 bases from J, the gap between germline ends came to 6 bases. Germline V gene data show CDR1 as MDHEN and CDR2 as SYDVKM. The CDR3 extends over 12 amino acids. CDR3 in DNA: TGTGCCAGCAGTTTTGGGGGTCAGCCCCAGCATTTT. It encodes CASSFGGQPQHF. The full variable domain, completed using reference TRBV28 and TRBJ1-5, is DVKVTQSSRYLVKRTGEKVFLECVQDMDHENMFWYRQDPGLGLRLIYFSYDVKMKEKGDIPEGYSVSREKKERFSLILESASTNQTSMYLCASSFGGQPQHFGDGTRLSIL.

This clone has only one observation. The rearrangement links TRBV9 to TRBJ2-5; TRBD2 matches 8 bases. The CDR3 consists of 15 residues. V shed 4 bases, J shed 5 bases, and the junction held 10 bases outside the gene matches. Germline loops: CDR1 SGDLS, CDR2 YYNGEE. This CDR3 reads CASSYSGTSVETQYF. The CDR3 DNA is TGTGCCAGCAGCTATTCGGGGACTAGTGTGGAGACCCAGTACTTC.